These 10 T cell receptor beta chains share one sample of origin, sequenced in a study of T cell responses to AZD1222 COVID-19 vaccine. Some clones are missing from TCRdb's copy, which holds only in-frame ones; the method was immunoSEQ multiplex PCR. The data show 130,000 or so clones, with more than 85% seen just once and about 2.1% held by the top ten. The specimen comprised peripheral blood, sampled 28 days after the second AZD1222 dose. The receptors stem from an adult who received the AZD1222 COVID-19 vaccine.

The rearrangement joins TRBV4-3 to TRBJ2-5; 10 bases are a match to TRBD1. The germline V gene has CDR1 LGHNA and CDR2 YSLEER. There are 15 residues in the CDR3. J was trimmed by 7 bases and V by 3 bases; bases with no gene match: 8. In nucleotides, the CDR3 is TGCGCCAGCAGCCAGGCCGGACAGGGGGAAGGGACCCAGTACTTC. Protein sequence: CASSQAGQGEGTQYF.

CDR3 nucleotide sequence: TGTGCCAGCAGTTCCCGCCAGACAGGGAACAATCAGCCCCAGCATTTT. Residues: CASSSRQTGNNQPQHF. V is TRBV6-5 and J is TRBJ1-5; TRBD1 matches 7 bases. Germline lookup yields CDR1 MNHEY and CDR2 SVGAGI. This CDR3 contains 16 residues. V lost 4 bases to trimming and J lost 3 bases; unmatched junction nucleotides: 9.

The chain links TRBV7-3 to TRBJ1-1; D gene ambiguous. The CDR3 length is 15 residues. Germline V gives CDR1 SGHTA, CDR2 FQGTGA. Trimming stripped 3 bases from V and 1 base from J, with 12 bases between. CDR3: CASSLRADWNTEAFF. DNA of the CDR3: TGTGCCAGCAGCTTGAGAGCCGACTGGAACACTGAAGCTTTCTTT.

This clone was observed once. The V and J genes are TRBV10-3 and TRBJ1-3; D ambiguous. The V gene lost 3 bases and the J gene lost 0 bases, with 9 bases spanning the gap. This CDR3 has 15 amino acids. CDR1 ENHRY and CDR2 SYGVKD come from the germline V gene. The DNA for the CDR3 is TGTGCCATCAGTGACTCTGGCTTCTCTGGAAACACCATATATTTT. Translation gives CAISDSGFSGNTIYF.

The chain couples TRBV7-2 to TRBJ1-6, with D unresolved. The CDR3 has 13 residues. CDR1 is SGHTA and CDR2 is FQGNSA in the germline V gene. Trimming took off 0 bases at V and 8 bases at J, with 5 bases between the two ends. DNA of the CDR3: TGTGCCAGCAGCTTAGCGGGTTATTCACCCCTCCACTTT. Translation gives CASSLAGYSPLHF. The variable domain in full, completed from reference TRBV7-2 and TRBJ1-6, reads GAGVSQSPSNKVTEKGKDVELRCDPISGHTALYWYRQSLGQGLEFLIYFQGNSAPDKSGLPSDRFSAERTGGSVSTLTIQRTQQEDSAVYLCASSLAGYSPLHFGNGTRLTVT.

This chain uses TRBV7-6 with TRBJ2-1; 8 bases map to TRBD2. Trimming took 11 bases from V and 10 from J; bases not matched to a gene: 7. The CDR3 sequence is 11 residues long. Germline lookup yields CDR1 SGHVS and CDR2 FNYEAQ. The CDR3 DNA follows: TGTGCCGCAGCGGGAGCTGGGGAGCAGTTCTTC. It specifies CAAAGAGEQFF.

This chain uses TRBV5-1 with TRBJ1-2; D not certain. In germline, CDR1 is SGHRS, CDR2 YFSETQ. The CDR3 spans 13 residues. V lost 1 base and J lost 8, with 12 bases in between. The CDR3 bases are TGCGCCAGCAGCTTGATAGGGTCTGAGGGCTACACCTTC. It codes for CASSLIGSEGYTF.

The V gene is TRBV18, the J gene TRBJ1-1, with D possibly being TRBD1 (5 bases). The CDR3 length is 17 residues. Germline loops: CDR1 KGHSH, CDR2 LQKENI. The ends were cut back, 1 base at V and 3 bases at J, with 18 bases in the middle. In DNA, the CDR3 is TGTGCCAGCTCACCACGGAGCGGGGGAGGAGGGGACACTGAAGCTTTCTTT. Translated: CASSPRSGGGGDTEAFF.

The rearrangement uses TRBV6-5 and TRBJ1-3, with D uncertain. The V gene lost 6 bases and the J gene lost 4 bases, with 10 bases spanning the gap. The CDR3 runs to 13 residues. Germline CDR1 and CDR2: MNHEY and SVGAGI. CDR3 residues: CASSSGPGNTIYF. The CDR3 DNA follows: TGTGCCAGCAGCTCCGGGCCGGGAAACACCATATATTTT.

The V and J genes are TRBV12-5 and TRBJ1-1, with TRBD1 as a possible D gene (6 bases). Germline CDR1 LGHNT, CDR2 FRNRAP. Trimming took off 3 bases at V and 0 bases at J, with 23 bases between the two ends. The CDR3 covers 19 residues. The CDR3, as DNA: TGTGCTAGTGGTTTACAAAAAAAGGACAGTTCGGACATGAACACTGAAGCTTTCTTT. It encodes CASGLQKKDSSDMNTEAFF.